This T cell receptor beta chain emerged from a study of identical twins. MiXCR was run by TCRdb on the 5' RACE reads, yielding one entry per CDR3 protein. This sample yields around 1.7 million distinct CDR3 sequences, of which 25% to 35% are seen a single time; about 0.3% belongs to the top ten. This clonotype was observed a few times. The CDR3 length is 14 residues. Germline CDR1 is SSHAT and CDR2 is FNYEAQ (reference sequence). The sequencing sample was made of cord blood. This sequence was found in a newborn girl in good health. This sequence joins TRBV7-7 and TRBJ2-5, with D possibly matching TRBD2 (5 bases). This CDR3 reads CALTGNRHQETQYF. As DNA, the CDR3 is TGTGCTCTTACCGGGAATCGGCACCAAGAGACCCAGTACTTC.